A single sample gave rise to the 25 T cell receptor beta chains below, sequenced in a study of vaccination effects on CD4 cells after COVID-19. These receptors have no known antigen. Profiling relied on immunoSEQ multiplex PCR, and the TCRdb table lists in-frame clones only, not all of them. Of more than 60,000 clones in the sample, about 74% are singletons; the top ten hold 2% to 2.5%. Between days 9 and 10 of culture, CD4+ T cells were separated out. Participants completed two doses of the BNT162b2 or mRNA-1273 vaccine. The sequencing used CD4+ T cells from PBMCs cultured without peptide, collected after COVID-19 vaccination. The source of these receptors is a human donor who received a COVID-19 vaccine.

This clone is a singleton in its sample. This sequence joins TRBV7-3 and TRBJ2-5; 7 positions match TRBD1. This CDR3 spans 14 amino acids. J was trimmed by 5 bases and V by 4 bases; bases with no gene match: 7. Germline CDR1 reads SGHTA; CDR2 reads FQGTGA. The CDR3 sequence is CASSWTGWGETQYF. DNA of the CDR3: TGTGCCAGCAGCTGGACAGGCTGGGGCGAGACCCAGTACTTC. The full variable domain, with the rest looked up from reference TRBV7-3 and TRBJ2-5, is GAGVSQTPSNKVTEKGKYVELRCDPISGHTALYWYRQSLGQGPEFLIYFQGTGAADDSGLPNDRFFAVRPEGSVSTLKIQRTERGDSAVYLCASSWTGWGETQYFGPGTRLLVL.

This clone was detected only a few times. J is TRBJ1-1 and V is TRBV4-1; 10 positions match TRBD1. This CDR3 contains 16 residues. Germline CDR1 MGHRA, CDR2 YSYEKL. The J segment lost 3 bases and the V segment lost 1 base, leaving 5 bases of the junction unmatched. The CDR3 DNA follows: TGCGCCAGCAGCCAAGCAGCCGGGACAGGGGACACTGAAGCTTTCTTT. This codes for CASSQAAGTGDTEAFF.

This clone was counted only a few times. This chain uses TRBV14 with TRBJ2-2; a weak D match, TRBD2 (6 bases). The CDR3 extends over 14 amino acids. V lost 1 base to trimming and J lost 5 bases, with 8 bases between them. Germline CDR1 is SGHDN and CDR2 is FVKESK. The CDR3 is CASSQVSGTGELFF. In nucleotides, the CDR3 is TGTGCCAGCAGCCAAGTTAGCGGTACCGGGGAGCTGTTTTTT.

V usage is TRBV25-1 and J usage is TRBJ1-4; a weak D match, TRBD1 (6 bases). V was trimmed by 1 base and J by 7 bases, leaving 13 bases between them. The CDR3 covers 15 residues. In germline, CDR1 is MGHDK, CDR2 SYGVNS. In DNA, the CDR3 is TGTGCCAGCAGTGAATTTGGGGGCGTACGTGAAAAACTGTTTTTT. The encoded protein is CASSEFGGVREKLFF.

V is TRBV3-1 (or the pseudogene TRBV3-2) and J is TRBJ1-4; 7 bases line up with TRBD1. In germline, CDR1 is LGHDT, CDR2 YNNKEL (reference sequence). The CDR3 is 16 residues long. J was trimmed by 7 bases and V by 5 bases; bases with no gene match: 13. CDR3 protein: CASSSRARGLVEKLFF. The CDR3 nucleotides read TGTGCCAGCAGCTCCAGAGCCAGGGGGTTAGTTGAAAAACTGTTTTTT.

V usage is TRBV5-1 and J usage is TRBJ1-2; 8 nucleotides align to TRBD1. J lost 8 bases, V lost 0 bases, and 3 bases had no gene match. The CDR3 spans 13 residues. Germline V CDR1 and CDR2: SGHRS, YFSETQ. The CDR3 coding sequence is TGCGCCAGCAGCTTGGGGCAGGGGGCCGGCTACACCTTC. This encodes CASSLGQGAGYTF.

The rearrangement joins TRBV19 to TRBJ2-2, with TRBD1 matching 7 bases. With 4 bases clipped from V and 0 bases from J, the junction kept 8 bases outside the gene matches. This CDR3 comprises 17 residues. Germline CDR1 LNHDA, CDR2 SQIVND (reference sequence). The CDR3 sequence is CASSTLSRGSNTGELFF. The CDR3, as DNA: TGTGCCAGTAGTACCTTATCCAGGGGGTCGAACACCGGGGAGCTGTTTTTT.

This clone was counted only a few times. The J gene is TRBJ2-2, the V gene TRBV21-1. TRBV21-1 is shown as a pseudogene. The CDR3 is 15 residues long. The CDR3 bases are TGTGCCAGCAGCGCGATAACACCGAACACCGGGGAGCTGTTTTTT. This gives the protein CASSAITPNTGELFF.

The gene calls are TRBV9 and TRBJ1-3; D is perhaps TRBD1 (5 bases). V was trimmed by 8 bases and J by 0 bases, leaving 21 bases between them. This CDR3 region has 17 residues. In germline, CDR1 is SGDLS, CDR2 YYNGEE. The chain's CDR3 is CASLPARALSSGNTIYF. The CDR3 DNA sequence: TGTGCCAGTCTGCCAGCCAGGGCCCTATCCTCTGGAAACACCATATATTTT.

The chain employs TRBV6-6 and TRBJ1-2, with unresolved D. This CDR3 is built from 15 residues. V gave up 0 bases and J gave up 7 bases, with 15 bases separating them. Germline V CDR1 and CDR2: MNHNY, SVGAGI (reference sequence). CDR3 nucleotide sequence: TGTGCCAGCAGTTACTCGAATTTGGAATCTCGTGGCTACACCTTC. Its protein product is CASSYSNLESRGYTF.

The J gene is TRBJ1-1, the V gene TRBV30; D remains ambiguous. The ends were cut back, 2 bases at V and 5 bases at J, with 9 bases in the middle. Germline loops: CDR1 GTSNPN, CDR2 SVGIG (reference sequence). This CDR3 is built from 12 residues. For the CDR3, the DNA is TGTGCCTGGAGTAATGGTAGGACTGAAGCTTTCTTT. Protein: CAWSNGRTEAFF.

Here the CDR3 DNA reads TGTGCCACCAGTGTCCCGGGGTACAATGAGCAGTTCTTC. Translated, it gives CATSVPGYNEQFF. This chain uses TRBV24-1 with TRBJ2-1; TRBD2 is a possible D gene (5 bases). The CDR3 runs to 13 residues. Trimming shortened V by 5 bases and J by 4 bases, and 8 bases separated the two germline ends. The germline V gene encodes CDR1 KGHDR and CDR2 SFDVKD.

This clone was counted once. The V call is TRBV9, the J call TRBJ1-1; 7 bases map to TRBD1. Germline CDR1 is SGDLS and CDR2 is YYNGEE. The CDR3 length is 17 residues. Unmatched junction bases numbered 14, after V lost 3 bases and J lost 3 bases. The CDR3 protein is CASSAPAGGSFHTEAFF. The DNA for the CDR3 is TGTGCCAGCAGCGCGCCCGCAGGGGGTTCATTTCACACTGAAGCTTTCTTT.

V gene TRBV5-4 combines with J gene TRBJ2-3, with D tentatively TRBD2 (6 bases). Per the germline V gene, CDR1 is SGHNT and CDR2 is YYREEE (reference sequence). V was clipped by 5 bases and J by 5 bases, with 15 bases between them. The CDR3 has 14 amino acids. Here the CDR3 reads CASSRPGEGDTQYF. CDR3 bases: TGTGCCAGCAGTCGGCCGGGGGAAGGAGATACGCAGTATTTT.

The chain recombines TRBV19 with TRBJ2-1; TRBD1 agrees at 8 bases. Trimming cost V 6 bases and J 0 bases; bases outside gene matches: 13. This CDR3 region has 18 residues. In germline, CDR1 is LNHDA, CDR2 SQIVND (reference sequence). The CDR3 here is CASSVRGRGGNSYNEQFF. CDR3 nucleotides: TGTGCCAGTAGCGTCAGGGGGCGGGGAGGAAACTCCTACAATGAGCAGTTCTTC.

The chain recombines TRBV5-4 with TRBJ1-1, with 7 bases matching TRBD1. There are 15 residues in the CDR3. CDR1 SGHNT and CDR2 YYREEE come from the germline V gene (reference sequence). The junction had 7 bases not matched to a gene; V was cut back by 4 bases and J by 1 base. The CDR3 reads CASSATGTGNTEAFF. The DNA of the CDR3 is TGTGCCAGCAGCGCGACAGGGACGGGGAACACTGAAGCTTTCTTT.

V gene TRBV21-1 combines with J gene TRBJ2-7; the table's D call, TRBD2, has no DNA check behind it. TRBV21-1 is deemed a pseudogene. This CDR3 comprises 15 residues. The CDR3: CASSKVSRESYEQYV. CDR3 bases: TGTGCCAGCAGCAAAGTATCCCGGGAAAGCTACGAGCAGTACGTC.

The CDR3 coding sequence is TGCGCCAGCAGCCCGGACAGGGGGAGAAATTCACCCCTCCACTTT. Its translation: CASSPDRGRNSPLHF. This chain connects TRBV5-1 to TRBJ1-6, with TRBD1 matching over 10 bases. The CDR3 contains 15 residues. CDR1 SGHRS and CDR2 YFSETQ come from the germline V gene. V lost 4 bases, J lost 7 bases, and 5 bases stayed unmatched.

V and J are TRBV24-1 and TRBJ2-1; 7 bases match TRBD1. Germline lookup yields CDR1 KGHDR and CDR2 SFDVKD. Losses at the gene ends were 3 bases for V and 0 bases for J; bases not matched to a gene: 7. The CDR3 totals 17 residues. The CDR3 sequence: CATSDPKDRSSYNEQFF. The CDR3 DNA reads as TGTGCCACCAGTGATCCGAAGGACAGGAGCTCCTACAATGAGCAGTTCTTC.

The chain is built from TRBV9 and TRBJ2-7; the match to TRBD1 covers 7 bases. V lost 4 bases and J lost 2; bases outside the gene matches: 6. This CDR3 has 14 amino acids. In germline, CDR1 is SGDLS, CDR2 YYNGEE. The CDR3 protein is CASSLRGQTYEQYV. CDR3 nucleotides: TGTGCCAGCAGCCTCCGGGGACAGACCTACGAGCAGTACGTC.

The rearrangement uses TRBV14 and TRBJ1-2; the D is unclear. Germline V gene sequence: CDR1 SGHDN, CDR2 FVKESK. V gave up 0 bases and J gave up 5 bases, with 7 bases separating them. The CDR3 loop spans 13 amino acids. CDR3 sequence reads: CASSQERIYGYTF. The CDR3 DNA sequence: TGTGCCAGCAGCCAAGAACGAATTTATGGCTACACCTTC.

The chain is built from TRBV6-5 and TRBJ1-6; 7 bases agree with TRBD1. The CDR3 runs 15 residues. Germline trimming cut 6 bases from V and 10 bases from J; bases unmatched to any gene: 12. The V gene's germline CDR1 is MNHEY and CDR2 SVGAGI. The CDR3 spells CASRTDRDLQSPLHF. Here the CDR3 DNA reads TGTGCCAGCAGGACAGACAGGGACTTACAATCACCCCTCCACTTT.

The rearrangement links TRBV18 to TRBJ2-5; 10 bases match TRBD1. This CDR3 region has 19 residues. Trimming at V came to 1 base and at J to 2 bases, leaving 13 bases not matched to a gene. Germline V CDR1 and CDR2: KGHSH, LQKENI. The CDR3 spells CASSPRIFGTGELQETQYF. CDR3 sequence (DNA): TGTGCCAGCTCACCACGCATATTCGGGACAGGGGAACTTCAAGAGACCCAGTACTTC.

J is TRBJ2-5 and V is TRBV21-1; the DNA was not compared with TRBD2, the D call given in the table. TRBV21-1 is reported as a pseudogene. This CDR3 comprises 16 residues. The CDR3 nucleotides are TGTGCCAGCAGCAAAGTTCCGTGGCGGGGAAGAGAGACCCAGTACTTC. Translating gives CASSKVPWRGRETQYF.

This chain joins TRBV7-2 and TRBJ2-1; 9 positions match TRBD2. From germline, CDR1 is SGHTA and CDR2 FQGNSA. Germline trimming cut 7 bases from V and 4 bases from J; bases unmatched to any gene: 8. This CDR3 is built from 15 residues. The CDR3 reads CASTRSGGRYNEQFF. The CDR3 DNA follows: TGTGCCAGCACCCGTAGCGGGGGCCGGTACAATGAGCAGTTCTTC. Full variable domain (remainder filled in from reference TRBV7-2 and TRBJ2-1): GAGVSQSPSNKVTEKGKDVELRCDPISGHTALYWYRQSLGQGLEFLIYFQGNSAPDKSGLPSDRFSAERTGGSVSTLTIQRTQQEDSAVYLCASTRSGGRYNEQFFGPGTRLTVL.